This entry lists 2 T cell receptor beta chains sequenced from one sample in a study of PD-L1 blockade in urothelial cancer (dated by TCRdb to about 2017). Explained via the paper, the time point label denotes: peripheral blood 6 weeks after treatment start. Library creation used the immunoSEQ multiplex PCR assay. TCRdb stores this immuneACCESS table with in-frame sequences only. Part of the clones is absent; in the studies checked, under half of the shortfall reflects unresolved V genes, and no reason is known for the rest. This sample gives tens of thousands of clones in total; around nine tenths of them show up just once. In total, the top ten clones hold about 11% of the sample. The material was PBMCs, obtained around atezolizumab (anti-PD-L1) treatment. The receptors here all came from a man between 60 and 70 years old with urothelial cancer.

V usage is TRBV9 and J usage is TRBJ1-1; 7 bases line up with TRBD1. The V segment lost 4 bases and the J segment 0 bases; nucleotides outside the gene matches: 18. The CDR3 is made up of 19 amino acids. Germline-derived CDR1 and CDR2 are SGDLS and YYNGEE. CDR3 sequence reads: CASSPRQGTPDEMNTEAFF. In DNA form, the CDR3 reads TGTGCCAGCAGCCCACGACAGGGAACGCCCGACGAAATGAACACTGAAGCTTTCTTT.

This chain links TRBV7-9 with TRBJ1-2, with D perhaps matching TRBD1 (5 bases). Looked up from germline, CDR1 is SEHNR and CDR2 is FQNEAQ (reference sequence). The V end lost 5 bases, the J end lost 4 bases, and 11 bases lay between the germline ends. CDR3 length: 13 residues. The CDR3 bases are TGTGCCAGCAGCCCCGTCGGGGGCTATGGCTACACCTTC. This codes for CASSPVGGYGYTF.